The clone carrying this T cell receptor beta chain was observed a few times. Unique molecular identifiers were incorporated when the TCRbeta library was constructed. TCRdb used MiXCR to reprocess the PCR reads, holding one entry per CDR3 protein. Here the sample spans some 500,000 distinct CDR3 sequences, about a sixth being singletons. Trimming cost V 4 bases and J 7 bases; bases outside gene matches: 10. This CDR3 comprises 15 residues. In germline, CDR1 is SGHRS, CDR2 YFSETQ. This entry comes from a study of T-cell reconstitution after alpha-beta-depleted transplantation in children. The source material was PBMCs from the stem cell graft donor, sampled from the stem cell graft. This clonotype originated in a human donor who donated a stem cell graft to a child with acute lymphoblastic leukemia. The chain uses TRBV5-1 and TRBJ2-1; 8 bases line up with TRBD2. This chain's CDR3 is CASSLPGTRANEQFF. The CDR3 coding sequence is TGCGCCAGCAGCCTCCCCGGGACTAGAGCGAATGAGCAGTTCTTC.